This TCR beta chain was identified during a study of cytomegalovirus exposure and HLA in healthy donors. Losses at the gene ends were 0 bases for V and 0 bases for J; bases not matched to a gene: 8. The CDR3 is 17 residues long. Germline values: CDR1 SGHTS, CDR2 YDEGEE. The PCR used 60 Vbeta and 13 Jbeta primers. Profiled with immunoSEQ multiplex PCR; TCRdb holds only in-frame clones, not every one. The sample has 85,000 to 95,000 clones, less than 80% seen once. Overall study results and limits: In vitro checks showed that three CMV-associated chains really do target CMV antigens.

This clone was found a few times. Its antigen is unknown. The V and J genes are TRBV5-8 and TRBJ2-5; 7 bases are shared with TRBD2. Sequencing was done on a sample of PBMCs. This clonotype was sampled from a man younger than 40 in good health and CMV-seropositive. The CDR3 DNA follows: TGTGCCAGCAGCTTGGCTCGGGAGGTGCTAAACCAAGAGACCCAGTACTTC. Translated: CASSLAREVLNQETQYF.